One sample yielded the 21 T cell receptor beta chains listed below, sequenced in a study of siplizumab effects on memory and regulatory T cells. Profiled with immunoSEQ multiplex PCR; TCRdb holds only in-frame clones, not every one. There are about 110,000 clones in the sample; 90% to 95% occur only once, and 0.32% lies in the top ten. Sequenced input: CD4+ T cells sorted from blood. The receptor set was obtained from a human donor in good health.

The V gene is TRBV6-5, the J gene TRBJ2-7, with 10 positions matching TRBD2. The CDR3 has 15 residues. Trimming removed 5 bases from V and 5 bases from J; junction bases left unmatched: 9. Germline CDR1 is MNHEY and CDR2 is SVGAGI. Here the CDR3 DNA reads TGTGCCAGCAGTCTCTCGACTAGCGGGCCCGACGAGCAGTACTTC. Protein sequence: CASSLSTSGPDEQYF.

V usage is TRBV6-5 and J usage is TRBJ2-7, with a possible D match to TRBD2 (5 bases). Trimming pared 6 bases from V and 4 bases from J, leaving 13 bases between. The germline V gene encodes CDR1 MNHEY and CDR2 SVGAGI. This CDR3 has 13 amino acids. CDR3 in amino acids: CASSPPGIYEQYF. For the CDR3, the DNA is TGTGCCAGCAGCCCCCCGGGAATATACGAGCAGTACTTC.

The V call is TRBV19, the J call TRBJ1-1, with D perhaps TRBD1 (6 bases). The CDR3 is 13 amino acids. The V end was cut by 4 bases, the J end by 2 bases, with 8 bases between. Per germline, CDR1 LNHDA and CDR2 SQIVND (reference sequence). The CDR3 region is CASSTDRNTEAFF. In DNA, the CDR3 is TGTGCCAGTAGTACGGACAGAAACACTGAAGCTTTCTTT.

The chain uses TRBV9 and TRBJ1-1; 10 nucleotides align to TRBD1. The CDR3 totals 17 residues. The germline gives CDR1 SGDLS, CDR2 YYNGEE. The junction had 8 bases not matched to a gene; V was cut back by 0 bases and J by 3 bases. CDR3 nucleotide sequence: TGTGCCAGCAGCGTAGGGGGAGCGGGACAGGGGTACACTGAAGCTTTCTTT. It codes for CASSVGGAGQGYTEAFF.

The V gene is TRBV2, the J gene TRBJ1-1; possible D gene TRBD1, 5 bases. Trimming took off 5 bases at V and 4 bases at J, with 14 bases between the two ends. From germline, CDR1 is SNHLY and CDR2 FYNNEI. The CDR3 length is 14 residues. CDR3 DNA: TGTGCCAGCAGTAACCAGGGACTGACCACTGAAGCTTTCTTT. Its translation: CASSNQGLTTEAFF.

V and J are TRBV5-1 and TRBJ1-2, with D hard to call. Trimming took 7 bases from V and 5 from J, leaving 15 bases between them. CDR3 length: 13 residues. Germline CDR1 reads SGHRS; CDR2 reads YFSETQ. The CDR3 loop is CASAGSGGYGYTF. The CDR3 nucleotides read TGCGCCAGCGCGGGGTCAGGAGGGTATGGCTACACCTTC.

The chain combines TRBV7-3 with TRBJ2-3, with TRBD2 matching 12 bases. The germline gives CDR1 SGHTA, CDR2 FQGTGA. Trimming cost V 3 bases and J 2 bases; bases outside gene matches: 9. The CDR3 is 18 amino acids. As DNA, the CDR3 is TGTGCCAGCAGCTTCGGCCTCCTAGCGGGAGGGCCCACAGATACGCAGTATTTT. Amino acid sequence: CASSFGLLAGGPTDTQYF.

This chain connects TRBV5-8 to TRBJ1-5; 8 bases align to TRBD1. Germline V lookup: CDR1 SGHTS, CDR2 YDEGEE. There are 16 residues in the CDR3. V was pared by 4 bases and J by 1 base, with 7 bases of the junction left unmatched. The CDR3 sequence is CASSRTGLPSNQPQHF. In nucleotides, the CDR3 is TGTGCCAGCAGCCGGACAGGGCTACCAAGCAATCAGCCCCAGCATTTT. The whole variable domain, filled in from reference TRBV5-8 and TRBJ1-5, reads EAGVTQSPTHLIKTRGQQATLRCSPISGHTSVYWYQQALGLGLQFLLWYDEGEERNRGNFPPRFSGRQFPNYSSELNVNALELEDSALYLCASSRTGLPSNQPQHFGDGTRLSIL.

The rearrangement uses TRBV19 and TRBJ2-3; no definite D call. Germline-derived CDR1 and CDR2 are LNHDA and SQIVND (reference sequence). Trimming took 3 bases from V and 2 from J, leaving 15 bases between them. CDR3 length: 16 amino acids. CDR3 sequence: CASSIEPRISTDTQYF. Here the CDR3 DNA reads TGTGCCAGTAGTATTGAGCCCCGGATCTCCACAGATACGCAGTATTTT.

This sequence joins TRBV7-2 and TRBJ1-2; 7 bases fit TRBD1. Germline values: CDR1 SGHTA, CDR2 FQGNSA. V gave up 2 bases and J gave up 8 bases; unmatched junction bases: 5. The CDR3 sequence is 13 residues long. The CDR3 loop reads CASSLRDSRGYTF. CDR3 DNA: TGTGCCAGCAGCTTACGGGACAGTCGGGGCTACACCTTC.

The genes are TRBV6-5 and TRBJ1-2; D gene ambiguous. Germline-derived CDR1 and CDR2 are MNHEY and SVGAGI. Trimming stripped 0 bases from V and 6 bases from J, with 14 bases between. This CDR3 has 15 residues. CDR3 amino acids: CASSYSSPSVDGYTF. DNA of the CDR3: TGTGCCAGCAGTTACTCGAGTCCGTCGGTGGATGGCTACACCTTC.

This clone was detected once. This rearrangement joins TRBV30 to TRBJ2-4; the D is unclear. This CDR3 comprises 13 residues. The V end lost 0 bases, the J end lost 9 bases, and 12 bases lay between the germline ends. Germline values: CDR1 GTSNPN, CDR2 SVGIG (reference sequence). CDR3 residues: CAWSVTRIGIQYF. The CDR3 nucleotides are TGTGCCTGGAGTGTAACCAGGATCGGCATTCAGTACTTC.

Written as DNA, the CDR3 is TGTGCCAGCAGCTTGGTCGGGGCAGGGGGAGATACGCAGTATTTT. It yields the protein CASSLVGAGGDTQYF. The chain carries TRBV5-6 and TRBJ2-3; 7 nucleotides agree with TRBD1. The germline CDR1 and CDR2 sequences are SGHDT and YYEEEE. V lost 0 bases to trimming and J lost 5 bases; unmatched junction nucleotides: 6. This CDR3 comprises 15 residues.

The chain couples TRBV7-3 to TRBJ2-6, with D possibly being TRBD2 (5 bases). Germline-derived CDR1 and CDR2 are SGHTA and FQGTGA. Trimming took 5 bases from V and 11 from J, leaving 19 bases between them. This CDR3 region has 15 residues. The CDR3 loop reads CASSPPRTGTHVLTF. In DNA, the CDR3 is TGTGCCAGCAGCCCACCCCGGACTGGCACCCACGTCCTGACTTTC.

V usage is TRBV9 and J usage is TRBJ2-1, with 10 bases aligning to TRBD2. The length of the CDR3 is 16 residues. Germline CDR1 is SGDLS and CDR2 is YYNGEE. With 3 bases clipped from V and 7 bases from J, the junction kept 10 bases outside the gene matches. CDR3 in amino acids: CASSERAGGPGNEQFF. CDR3 nucleotides: TGTGCCAGCAGCGAACGAGCGGGAGGGCCTGGGAATGAGCAGTTCTTC.

The genes are TRBV5-4 and TRBJ2-7; no clear D. CDR3 length: 12 residues. The ends were cut back, 7 bases at V and 6 bases at J, with 14 bases in the middle. Germline CDR1 reads SGHNT; CDR2 reads YYREEE (reference sequence). This CDR3 reads CASQSRSGEQYF. The CDR3 nucleotides are TGTGCCAGCCAAAGTAGGTCAGGCGAGCAGTACTTC.

This clone was picked up one time. The genes are TRBV9 and TRBJ2-5; TRBD1 is a possible D gene (5 bases). Germline assignment: CDR1 SGDLS and CDR2 YYNGEE. This CDR3 region has 13 residues. The V and J ends lost 3 bases and 5 bases respectively, with 11 bases between them. CDR3 sequence reads: CASSAAGMETQYF. CDR3 DNA: TGTGCCAGCAGCGCCGCAGGGATGGAGACCCAGTACTTC.

V and J are TRBV7-8 and TRBJ2-5; 15 bases are shared with TRBD2. CDR1 is SGHVS, CDR2 FQNEAQ, per germline. The CDR3 is 16 residues long. The V segment lost 4 bases and the J segment 5 bases; nucleotides outside the gene matches: 5. In nucleotides, the CDR3 is TGTGCCAGCAGCTCGGGACTAGCGGGAGGTGTGGAGACCCAGTACTTC. Its translation: CASSSGLAGGVETQYF.

The V and J genes are TRBV9 and TRBJ2-5, with TRBD2 as a possible D gene (6 bases). Germline assignment: CDR1 SGDLS and CDR2 YYNGEE. Trimming removed 1 base at V and 5 bases at J, with 12 bases between. This CDR3 region has 14 residues. The CDR3 spells CASSVLGGSETQYF. The DNA of the CDR3 is TGTGCCAGCAGCGTACTTGGAGGGTCCGAGACCCAGTACTTC.

This clone was detected only a few times. CDR3 sequence: CAWKRLTEAFF. The CDR3 coding sequence is TGTGCCTGGAAGAGATTGACTGAAGCTTTCTTT. The chain combines TRBV30 with TRBJ1-1; D gene ambiguous. The length of the CDR3 is 11 residues. Germline V gene sequence: CDR1 GTSNPN, CDR2 SVGIG (reference sequence). V gave up 4 bases and J gave up 5 bases, with 8 bases separating them. The full variable domain, rest sourced from reference TRBV30 and TRBJ1-1, is SQTIHQWPATLVQPVGSPLSLECTVEGTSNPNLYWYRQAAGRGLQLLFYSVGIGQISSEVPQNLSASRPQDRQFILSSKKLLLSDSGFYLCAWKRLTEAFFGQGTRLTVV.

V and J are TRBV19 and TRBJ2-2; no firm D call. There are 15 residues in the CDR3. Germline-derived CDR1 and CDR2 are LNHDA and SQIVND (reference sequence). The V and J ends lost 6 bases and 3 bases respectively, with 14 bases between them. In DNA, the CDR3 is TGTGCCAGTAGGACCTACCGGAAGCACACCGGGGAGCTGTTTTTT. Residues: CASRTYRKHTGELFF. Looking up the rest from reference TRBV19 and TRBJ2-2 gives the full variable domain: DGGITQSPKYLFRKEGQNVTLSCEQNLNHDAMYWYRQDPGQGLRLIYYSQIVNDFQKGDIAEGYSVSREKKESFPLTVTSAQKNPTAFYLCASRTYRKHTGELFFGEGSRLTVL.